The next 8 T cell receptor beta chains were all read from a single sample in a study of radiotherapy plus CTLA-4 blockade in lung cancer. Sequenced by immunoSEQ multiplex PCR; TCRdb stores in-frame clones only, minus some. The sample consists of more than 100,000 clones, 85% to 90% of them appearing once. The source material was peripheral blood, sampled from a patient treated with radiotherapy plus ipilimumab. The source of these receptors is a human donor with non-small cell lung cancer that progressed on radiotherapy plus ipilimumab.

The chain joins TRBV27 to TRBJ1-5; D remains ambiguous. The CDR3 runs to 12 residues. Germline V lookup: CDR1 MNHEY, CDR2 SMNVEV (reference sequence). With 6 bases removed from V and 4 bases from J, the gap between germline ends came to 7 bases. The CDR3 coding sequence is TGTGCCAGCAGCCGTGGTAATCAGCCCCAGCATTTT. Its protein product is CASSRGNQPQHF.

The chain carries TRBV5-1 and TRBJ2-1; the D is unclear. This CDR3 has 15 residues. CDR1 and CDR2 (germline): SGHRS, YFSETQ. Trimming removed 2 bases at V and 0 bases at J, with 9 bases between. The CDR3 nucleotides read TGCGCCAGCAGCTTTACGGATTACTCCTACAATGAGCAGTTCTTC. Amino acid sequence: CASSFTDYSYNEQFF.

The V and J genes are TRBV29-1 and TRBJ2-1; D tentatively fits TRBD1 or TRBD2 (6 bases each). The V and J ends lost 5 bases and 12 bases respectively, with 11 bases between them. The V gene's germline CDR1 is SQVTM and CDR2 ANQGSEA. The CDR3 runs 10 residues. CDR3 in amino acids: CSVYKGGQFF. The CDR3 nucleotides read TGCAGCGTTTACAAGGGGGGGCAGTTCTTC.

The chain recombines TRBV30 with TRBJ1-5, with D unresolved. Germline V lookup: CDR1 GTSNPN, CDR2 SVGIG (reference sequence). The CDR3 is 13 amino acids. Trimming shortened V by 0 bases and J by 1 base, and 4 bases separated the two germline ends. CDR3 nucleotides: TGTGCCTGGAGTGTAGAAAGCAATCAGCCCCAGCATTTT. Its protein product is CAWSVESNQPQHF.

This chain uses TRBV15 with TRBJ2-5, with 10 bases identical to TRBD2. CDR1 and CDR2 from the germline V gene are LNHNV and YYDKDF (reference sequence). V shed 0 bases and J 4 bases; nucleotides not matched to a gene: 5. CDR3 length equals 16 residues. In DNA, the CDR3 is TGTGCCACCAGCAGAGATGGTGCTAGCGGGGGAGAGACCCAGTACTTC. Its protein product is CATSRDGASGGETQYF.

This chain links TRBV5-6 with TRBJ2-4, with TRBD2 as a possible D gene (6 bases). Trimming removed 5 bases from V and 6 bases from J, with 15 bases in between. This CDR3 contains 14 residues. Germline CDR1 SGHDT, CDR2 YYEEEE. The CDR3 DNA sequence: TGTGCCAGCAGGGAAACGGGACTTGGAAACATTCAGTACTTC. Amino acid sequence: CASRETGLGNIQYF.

The chain uses TRBV5-1 and TRBJ2-3; 8 bases are a match to TRBD1. The CDR3 consists of 16 residues. V gave up 0 bases and J gave up 4 bases; unmatched junction bases: 7. Germline loops: CDR1 SGHRS, CDR2 YFSETQ. The CDR3 nucleotides read TGCGCCAGCAGCTTGGGGACAGGGTTGGGGGCAGATACGCAGTATTTT. This encodes CASSLGTGLGADTQYF.

The chain uses TRBV4-2 and TRBJ2-5; 8 nucleotides match TRBD1. This CDR3 comprises 18 residues. Germline loops: CDR1 LGHNA, CDR2 YNFKEQ. J gave up 1 base and V 3 bases, and 13 bases lay outside the gene matches. CDR3 sequence (DNA): TGTGCCAGCAGCCACCCGACAGGGGCCGCGGGGCCCCAAGAGACCCAGTACTTC. The encoded protein is CASSHPTGAAGPQETQYF.